Below, 27 T cell receptor beta chains from the same sample are listed, as sequenced in a study of T cells after yellow fever vaccination. MiXCR was run by TCRdb on the 5' RACE reads, yielding one entry per CDR3 protein. This sample yields 620,000 or so distinct CDR3 sequences, of which roughly a sixth are seen a single time; 17% belongs to the top ten. Material: PBMCs, obtained 5 days after the first yellow fever vaccination. These receptors originate from a man aged 18 to 29 who received the YFV17D yellow fever vaccine.

V gene TRBV11-2 combines with J gene TRBJ1-4; perhaps TRBD1 as D (5 bases). This CDR3 is 12 amino acids long. The V and J ends lost 5 bases and 11 bases respectively, with 12 bases between them. Germline values: CDR1 SGHAT, CDR2 FQNNGV. The CDR3 here is CASSPGTGKLFF. The CDR3 DNA sequence: TGTGCCAGCAGCCCCGGGACTGGTAAACTGTTTTTT.

This clonotype was seen only a few times. The J gene is TRBJ2-5, the V gene TRBV2; D remains ambiguous. The germline V and J ends were trimmed by 3 bases and 1 base, with 12 bases remaining between them. The V gene's germline CDR1 is SNHLY and CDR2 FYNNEI. The CDR3 sequence is 15 residues long. The CDR3 reads CASSDRGQVQETQYF. For the CDR3, the DNA is TGTGCCAGCAGTGACAGAGGTCAGGTCCAAGAGACCCAGTACTTC. The full variable domain, rest sourced from reference TRBV2 and TRBJ2-5, is EPEVTQTPSHQVTQMGQEVILRCVPISNHLYFYWYRQILGQKVEFLVSFYNNEISEKSEIFDDQFSVERPDGSNFTLKIRSTKLEDSAMYFCASSDRGQVQETQYFGPGTRLLVL.

The rearrangement joins TRBV20-1 to TRBJ1-2; maybe TRBD1 (6 bases). Germline V lookup: CDR1 DFQATT, CDR2 SNEGSKA (reference sequence). Trimming stripped 0 bases from V and 4 bases from J, with 15 bases between. CDR3 length equals 15 residues. CDR3 loop: CSARDRNRVPYGYTF. CDR3 coding DNA: TGCAGTGCTAGAGATCGTAACAGGGTCCCCTATGGCTACACCTTC.

The genes are TRBV4-1 and TRBJ1-1; no clear D. This CDR3 is 15 amino acids long. Germline V gives CDR1 MGHRA, CDR2 YSYEKL. V was trimmed by 4 bases and J by 0 bases, leaving 12 bases between them. The CDR3 bases are TGCGCCAGCAGCCGGAGAGAGATTATGAACACTGAAGCTTTCTTT. Protein: CASSRREIMNTEAFF.

The chain joins TRBV6-1 to TRBJ1-5, with D unresolved. CDR1 and CDR2 (germline): MNHNS, SASEGT. This CDR3 has 13 residues. V was pared by 6 bases and J by 0 bases, with 6 bases between. Here the CDR3 DNA reads TGTGCCAGCAGGGTCAATAGCAATCAGCCCCAGCATTTT. Residues: CASRVNSNQPQHF.

The rearrangement joins TRBV6-1 to TRBJ2-5; 8 positions match TRBD1. The CDR3 sequence is 14 residues long. The junction had 9 bases not matched to a gene; V was cut back by 8 bases and J by 4 bases. CDR1 is MNHNS and CDR2 is SASEGT in the germline V gene. DNA of the CDR3: TGTGCCAGCCGAACTGACAGGGGCGGAGAGACCCAGTACTTC. This translates into CASRTDRGGETQYF.

The chain recombines TRBV6-1 with TRBJ2-5; 9 bases are shared with TRBD2. Germline V gene data show CDR1 as MNHNS and CDR2 as SASEGT. The J segment lost 5 bases and the V segment lost 7 bases, leaving 8 bases of the junction unmatched. This CDR3 is built from 14 residues. This CDR3 reads CASTPWSGGETQYF. CDR3 coding DNA: TGTGCCAGCACCCCTTGGAGCGGGGGGGAGACCCAGTACTTC.

This rearrangement joins TRBV2 to TRBJ2-2; a weak D match, TRBD1 (5 bases). Trimming removed 7 bases from V and 4 bases from J, with 13 bases in between. There are 14 residues in the CDR3. Germline V gives CDR1 SNHLY, CDR2 FYNNEI. This CDR3 reads CASNFQGLTGELFF. The CDR3 DNA is TGTGCCAGCAATTTTCAGGGCCTCACCGGGGAGCTGTTTTTT.

This clonotype has ten or more counts. The rearrangement links TRBV18 to TRBJ1-1, with D possibly TRBD1 on 6 matching bases. Germline V gene lookup returns CDR1 KGHSH and CDR2 LQKENI. The CDR3 covers 16 residues. V was pared by 1 base and J by 2 bases, with 14 bases between. The CDR3 is CASSPQTGLGNTEAFF. The CDR3 nucleotides are TGTGCCAGCTCACCACAAACAGGGCTGGGTAACACTGAAGCTTTCTTT.

This clonotype was observed a few times. The chain links TRBV27 to TRBJ2-3; D remains unclear. The CDR3 has 14 amino acids. Per the germline V gene, CDR1 is MNHEY and CDR2 is SMNVEV (reference sequence). Trimming took off 2 bases at V and 1 base at J, with 7 bases between the two ends. The CDR3 sequence: CASSLRHGTDTQYF. CDR3 coding DNA: TGTGCCAGCAGTTTACGTCACGGCACAGATACGCAGTATTTT.

V and J are TRBV5-6 and TRBJ2-1; D is unclear. The CDR3 sequence is 15 residues long. Germline CDR1 is SGHDT and CDR2 is YYEEEE. The ends were cut back, 0 bases at V and 0 bases at J, with 7 bases in the middle. In DNA, the CDR3 is TGTGCCAGCAGCTTGGGGCACAGCTCCTACAATGAGCAGTTCTTC. Its protein is CASSLGHSSYNEQFF.

A few counts support this clonotype. The V and J genes are TRBV4-1 and TRBJ1-1, with unresolved D. There are 15 residues in the CDR3. V lost 0 bases, J lost 2 bases, and 10 bases lay in between. Germline V lookup: CDR1 MGHRA, CDR2 YSYEKL. This CDR3 reads CASSQEGQLNTEAFF. CDR3 nucleotides: TGCGCCAGCAGCCAAGAAGGGCAGCTAAACACTGAAGCTTTCTTT.

The chain uses TRBV18 and TRBJ2-5; 11 nucleotides line up with TRBD2. The CDR3 extends over 15 amino acids. Germline V gene data show CDR1 as KGHSH and CDR2 as LQKENI. The junction had 2 bases not matched to a gene; V was cut back by 0 bases and J by 5 bases. Here the CDR3 DNA reads TGTGCCAGCTCACCACCCCCTAGCGGGGGGGAGACCCAGTACTTC. Encoded protein: CASSPPPSGGETQYF. The variable domain in full, completed from reference TRBV18 and TRBJ2-5, reads NAGVMQNPRHLVRRRGQEARLRCSPMKGHSHVYWYRQLPEEGLKFMVYLQKENIIDESGMPKERFSAEFPKEGPSILRIQQVVRGDSAAYFCASSPPPSGGETQYFGPGTRLLVL.

V is TRBV7-9 and J is TRBJ1-5; D unresolved. Germline-derived CDR1 and CDR2 are SEHNR and FQNEAQ (reference sequence). V lost 4 bases and J lost 7, with 11 bases in between. The CDR3 is made up of 13 amino acids. CDR3 region: CASSSAWKQPQHF. As DNA, the CDR3 is TGTGCCAGCAGCTCCGCCTGGAAACAGCCCCAGCATTTT.

This clonotype was picked up a small number of times. The chain recombines TRBV7-9 with TRBJ1-6; D gene unclear. From germline, CDR1 is SEHNR and CDR2 FQNEAQ (reference sequence). V lost 6 bases, J lost 13 bases, and 13 bases lay in between. The CDR3 extends over 12 amino acids. The CDR3 nucleotides read TGTGCCAGCAGTGGCGACTCGTCGCCCCTCCACTTT. Encoded protein: CASSGDSSPLHF.

The table lists this clonotype with a few counts. The genes are TRBV5-1 and TRBJ1-1, with D tentatively TRBD1 (5 bases). Germline V gives CDR1 SGHRS, CDR2 YFSETQ. V shed 2 bases and J shed 6 bases, with 11 bases lying between them. This CDR3 is built from 13 residues. The CDR3 bases are TGCGCCAGCAGCTTCCAGGGTGAATCTGAAGCTTTCTTT. Translated, it gives CASSFQGESEAFF.

This sequence joins TRBV20-1 and TRBJ2-7; 10 bases match TRBD2. Germline-derived CDR1 and CDR2 are DFQATT and SNEGSKA (reference sequence). V lost 5 bases to trimming and J lost 2 bases; unmatched junction nucleotides: 6. The CDR3 has 14 residues. CDR3: CSAPPLAGTYEQYF. The CDR3 nucleotides are TGCAGTGCTCCCCCACTAGCGGGGACCTACGAGCAGTACTTC.

The chain has TRBV7-2 and TRBJ2-1; D possibly corresponds to TRBD1 (6 bases). Germline V gene data show CDR1 as SGHTA and CDR2 as FQGNSA. V was clipped by 2 bases and J by 2 bases, with 10 bases between them. This CDR3 spans 15 amino acids. The CDR3 here is CASSLQGTPYNEQFF. The CDR3 DNA sequence: TGTGCCAGCAGCTTACAAGGGACACCCTACAATGAGCAGTTCTTC.

This clonotype was seen only a few times. V is TRBV5-1 and J is TRBJ1-1; D remains unclear. Deletions cut 0 bases from V and 4 bases from J, with 13 bases between. This CDR3 has 15 residues. CDR1 SGHRS and CDR2 YFSETQ come from the germline V gene. The CDR3 DNA reads as TGCGCCAGCAGCTTGGAAGCAGCAAGGGCCACTGAAGCTTTCTTT. It translates to CASSLEAARATEAFF.

The V and J genes are TRBV4-1 and TRBJ1-2; 10 bases align to TRBD1. Germline CDR1 and CDR2: MGHRA and YSYEKL. With 0 bases clipped from V and 8 bases from J, the junction kept 6 bases outside the gene matches. The CDR3 extends over 15 amino acids. Written as DNA, the CDR3 is TGCGCCAGCAGCCAAGATTTCAGGACAGGGGGAGGCTACACCTTC. Its protein product is CASSQDFRTGGGYTF.

The chain employs TRBV5-1 and TRBJ1-1; possible D gene TRBD1, 6 bases. Trimming took off 2 bases at V and 5 bases at J, with 13 bases between the two ends. Germline V CDR1 and CDR2: SGHRS, YFSETQ. This CDR3 is 14 amino acids long. CDR3 nucleotide sequence: TGCGCCAGCAGCTTACAGGGTGGGGTAACTGAAGCTTTCTTT. Translation: CASSLQGGVTEAFF.

V usage is TRBV6-2 or TRBV6-3 and J usage is TRBJ2-6; D not resolved. Germline CDR1 MNHEY, CDR2 SVGEGT. CDR3 length: 16 residues. V lost 7 bases to trimming and J lost 3 bases, with 16 bases between them. CDR3 amino acids: CASTRGIGVGANVLTF. The DNA of the CDR3 is TGTGCCAGCACTAGAGGCATCGGCGTTGGGGCCAACGTCCTGACTTTC.

This clonotype appeared a few times. The rearrangement joins TRBV20-1 to TRBJ1-4; maybe TRBD1 (5 bases). Trimming pared 0 bases from V and 4 bases from J, leaving 12 bases between. Germline V gives CDR1 DFQATT, CDR2 SNEGSKA (reference sequence). This CDR3 has 15 amino acids. CDR3 sequence: CSARDLRGVNEKLFF. CDR3 DNA sequence: TGCAGTGCTAGAGATTTGAGAGGGGTTAATGAAAAACTGTTTTTT.

This clonotype was counted only a few times. The rearrangement links TRBV27 to TRBJ1-5, with D hard to call. The CDR3 sequence is 14 residues long. Germline lookup yields CDR1 MNHEY and CDR2 SMNVEV (reference sequence). V lost 2 bases and J 1 base, leaving 6 bases between the germline ends. The CDR3 reads CASSLIGSNQPQHF. DNA of the CDR3: TGTGCCAGCAGTTTAATCGGCAGCAATCAGCCCCAGCATTTT.

This clonotype showed up just a few times. This rearrangement joins TRBV7-2 to TRBJ1-2; no clear D gene. The germline CDR1 and CDR2 sequences are SGHTA and FQGNSA. There are 14 residues in the CDR3. Trimming took 1 base from V and 1 from J, leaving 7 bases between them. The DNA for the CDR3 is TGTGCCAGCAGCTTAGGTGGCAATAACTATGGCTACACCTTC. Protein: CASSLGGNNYGYTF.

This clonotype was seen a few times. This chain connects TRBV3-1 to TRBJ1-2; D gene unclear. The CDR3 totals 14 residues. V shed 0 bases and J shed 7 bases, with 12 bases lying between them. Germline V gene lookup returns CDR1 LGHDT and CDR2 YNNKEL (reference sequence). The DNA of the CDR3 is TGTGCCAGCAGCCAAGATTTACGCGGGTTTGGCTACACCTTC. It codes for CASSQDLRGFGYTF.

This clonotype was observed a few times. The J gene is TRBJ2-3, the V gene TRBV4-2; no firm D call. With 0 bases removed from V and 2 bases from J, the gap between germline ends came to 9 bases. Germline loops: CDR1 LGHNA, CDR2 YNFKEQ. The CDR3 has 15 amino acids. The CDR3 here is CASSQEESLTDTQYF. The CDR3 DNA is TGTGCCAGCAGCCAAGAGGAGTCCCTCACAGATACGCAGTATTTT.